These 10 T cell receptor beta chains were sequenced from one sample in a study of T cells in Graves' hyperthyroidism and ophthalmopathy. What was amplified from RNA transcripts were TCR beta CDR3 regions. HTBI primers were employed in a first-round RT-PCR of the TCR CDR3. In TCRdb, the multiplex PCR reads were re-called with MiXCR into one record per CDR3 protein. The profile covers over 500,000 distinct CDR3 sequences, with approximately 17% appearing a single time and around 17% taken by the ten largest. The specimen sequenced was blood. All receptors come from a woman aged 18-29 years with Graves' ophthalmopathy.

This clonotype was found many times. CDR3 sequence: CASRQGKDSPLHF. The DNA for the CDR3 is TGTGCCAGCAGACAGGGAAAGGATTCACCCCTCCACTTT. The rearrangement links TRBV6-1 to TRBJ1-6, with D possibly TRBD1 on 6 matching bases. Germline loops: CDR1 MNHNS, CDR2 SASEGT. CDR3 length equals 13 residues. Between the trimmed V and J ends, which lost 6 bases and 8 bases, there was a span of 11 bases.

This clonotype showed up just a few times. A much larger clone differs by one base, so this may be a read error. The rearrangement uses TRBV3-1 and TRBJ2-7; 7 positions agree with TRBD1. Germline loops: CDR1 LGHDT, CDR2 YNNKEL (reference sequence). CDR3 length equals 14 residues. The CDR3 here is CASSQGGTAYERYF. CDR3 nucleotides: TGTGCCAGCAGCCAAGGGGGGACAGCCTACGAGCGGTACTTC.

In its sample, this clonotype was seen many times. V is TRBV28 and J is TRBJ1-1; unclear D gene. V was clipped by 8 bases and J by 2 bases, with 9 bases between them. The CDR3 has 12 amino acids. Germline V gene lookup returns CDR1 MDHEN and CDR2 SYDVKM. CDR3 loop: CASRGVNTEAFF. In nucleotides, the CDR3 is TGTGCCAGCCGTGGGGTCAACACTGAAGCTTTCTTT.

This clonotype was counted many times. This chain connects TRBV4-3 to TRBJ1-2; D may be TRBD1 (5 bases). V lost 0 bases and J lost 4, with 9 bases in between. Germline V gives CDR1 LGHNA, CDR2 YSLEER. The CDR3 spans 14 residues. The CDR3 bases are TGCGCCAGCAGCCAAGATCGAGGGGCCTATGGCTACACCTTC. Its translation is CASSQDRGAYGYTF.

This clonotype was counted ten times or more. J is TRBJ2-3 and V is TRBV11-2, with 7 nucleotides matching TRBD2. Germline trimming cut 5 bases from V and 6 bases from J; bases unmatched to any gene: 8. Germline V gene sequence: CDR1 SGHAT, CDR2 FQNNGV. CDR3 length: 14 residues. The CDR3 protein is CASSPTSSGDTQYF. The DNA for the CDR3 is TGTGCCAGCAGCCCGACTAGCTCAGGGGATACGCAGTATTTT.

The rearrangement links TRBV5-1 to TRBJ2-3; D gene uncertain. V was trimmed by 0 bases and J by 2 bases, leaving 10 bases between them. This CDR3 is 15 amino acids long. Germline V gives CDR1 SGHRS, CDR2 YFSETQ. The CDR3 DNA is TGCGCCAGCAGCTTGGGCGAGCCATACACAGATACGCAGTATTTT. Its protein is CASSLGEPYTDTQYF.

This clonotype was picked up many times. The J gene is TRBJ1-2, the V gene TRBV12-3 or TRBV12-4, with 7 bases that match TRBD1. Trimming at V came to 2 bases and at J to 8 bases, leaving 17 bases not matched to a gene. This CDR3 is built from 17 residues. The CDR3 region is CASSLSGATRGGDGYTF. CDR3 sequence (DNA): TGTGCCAGCAGTTTATCCGGGGCGACCAGGGGGGGGGACGGCTACACCTTC.

This clonotype has a count of ten or more. The chain has TRBV28 and TRBJ1-4; TRBD1 might be the D (6 bases). CDR1 is MDHEN, CDR2 SYDVKM, per germline. CDR3 length: 16 amino acids. With 5 bases removed from V and 3 bases from J, the gap between germline ends came to 16 bases. Here the CDR3 reads CASSPPGHRANEKLFF. The CDR3 coding sequence is TGTGCCAGCAGTCCTCCGGGGCACAGGGCTAATGAAAAACTGTTTTTT.

Of note for this clonotype: Possible read error: a much larger clone is one base away. The V call is TRBV7-2, the J call TRBJ2-7, with 8 bases lining up with TRBD2. The junction had 10 bases not matched to a gene; V was cut back by 4 bases and J by 2 bases. The CDR3 contains 16 residues. CDR1 is SGHTA and CDR2 is FQGNSA in the germline V gene. CDR3 region: CASSSWSGRAPYEQYF. In nucleotides, the CDR3 is TGTGCCAGCAGCTCATGGTCCGGGAGGGCCCCCTACGAGCAGTACTTC. The full variable domain, its missing parts supplied by reference TRBV7-2 and TRBJ2-7, is GAGVSQSPSNKVTEKGKDVELRCDPISGHTALYWYRQSLGQGLEFLIYFQGNSAPDKSGLPSDRFSAERTGGSVSTLTIQRTQQEDSAVYLCASSSWSGRAPYEQYFGPGTRLTVT.

This clonotype was recorded at least ten times. V gene TRBV4-3 combines with J gene TRBJ2-1; 12 bases fit TRBD2. Per germline, CDR1 LGHNA and CDR2 YSLEER. Trimming cost V 0 bases and J 12 bases; bases outside gene matches: 3. The CDR3 runs 14 residues. The CDR3 bases are TGCGCCAGCAGCCAAGATTCACTAGCGGGAGGGCAGTTCTTC. This sequence encodes CASSQDSLAGGQFF.